This TCR beta chain was sequenced in a study of blood T cell repertoires in COVID-19. The junction had 6 bases not matched to a gene; V was cut back by 3 bases and J by 7 bases. The germline V gene has CDR1 LNHDA and CDR2 SQIVND (reference sequence). This CDR3 spans 15 amino acids. The data were produced by immunoSEQ multiplex PCR, yet TCRdb's version contains in-frame clones alone and is incomplete. The data hold under 300,000 clones, with around nine tenths observed a single time. The sequenced sample was PBMCs or T cells enriched from blood (not recorded which). The chain combines TRBV19 with TRBJ2-1, with TRBD2 matching 10 bases. This TCR was sampled from a woman aged 35 to 49 who had been exposed to COVID-19. The CDR3 sequence: CASSIPAGGANEQFF. The CDR3 DNA sequence: TGTGCCAGTAGTATTCCAGCGGGGGGGGCAAATGAGCAGTTCTTC.